The following is a T cell receptor (beta chain) sequence with its context. Antigen specificity is unknown. Repertoires were generated with immunoSEQ multiplex PCR, while TCRdb's copy carries only in-frame clones and drops some. Of 80,000 to 90,000 clones detected, 90% appear once; the ten largest clones hold roughly 5%. The data were obtained in a study of T cell responses to AZD1222 COVID-19 vaccine. General observations from the study: Only 5 or 6 individuals given AZD1222 were seropositive at baseline. Repertoires were sampled only after the peak T cell response.

V lost 1 base to trimming and J lost 0 bases, with 11 bases between them. This CDR3 is built from 16 residues. Germline lookup yields CDR1 SGHTA and CDR2 FQGNSA. Timing groups of about 4 and about 12 weeks for second doses were pooled. The receptor was derived from an adult who received the AZD1222 COVID-19 vaccine. The sample in question was peripheral blood, obtained 28 days after the second AZD1222 dose. This rearrangement joins TRBV7-2 to TRBJ2-3, with D perhaps matching TRBD2 (5 bases). Here the CDR3 DNA reads TGTGCCAGCAGCTTAGTTTTTGGACTGAGCACAGATACGCAGTATTTT. This encodes CASSLVFGLSTDTQYF.